A selection of T cell receptor beta chains follows, all from one sample in a study of cytomegalovirus exposure and HLA in healthy donors. Only in-frame clones appear in the TCRdb table, and some are missing; sequencing was by immunoSEQ multiplex PCR. Of 150,000 to 200,000 clones listed, roughly three quarters are singletons. The specimen sequenced was PBMCs. The source is a woman in her 50s in good health and CMV-seropositive. CDR3s include the opening cysteine and the closing phenylalanine or tryptophan. Each record gives: J gene, V gene, D gene, clone size, CDR3 protein, CDR3 DNA. D genes are given only for firm matches. Clone size is not always given. Where it is, it says once, few, many or a class for expanded clones.

J: TRBJ1-1; V: TRBV12-5; D: .; size: few; CDR3: CASGGRTVNTEAFF; DNA: TGTGCTAGTGGTGGGCGGACAGTGAACACTGAAGCTTTCTTT
J: TRBJ1-2; V: TRBV27; D: TRBD1; size: .; CDR3: CASSLSGTGVGDGYTF; DNA: TGTGCCAGCAGTTTATCGGGGACAGGGGTCGGGGATGGCTACACCTTC
J: TRBJ2-3; V: TRBV30; D: .; size: .; CDR3: CAWSVLASSTDTQYF; DNA: TGTGCCTGGAGTGTTCTGGCCTCTAGCACAGATACGCAGTATTTT
J: TRBJ2-1; V: TRBV12-2; D: .; size: .; CDR3: CASRRTGTSGDNEQFF; DNA: TGTGCAAGTCGTCGCACCGGGACTAGCGGGGACAATGAGCAGTTCTTC
J: TRBJ1-2; V: TRBV15; D: .; size: .; CDR3: CATSRDRGGIDYGYTF; DNA: TGTGCCACCAGCAGAGATCGGGGCGGGATTGACTATGGCTACACCTTC
J: TRBJ2-5; V: TRBV6-5; D: TRBD2; size: .; CDR3: CASSYAHGGGETQYF; DNA: TGTGCCAGCAGTTACGCTCATGGCGGGGGAGAGACCCAGTACTTC
J: TRBJ2-3; V: TRBV11-2; D: TRBD1; size: .; CDR3: CASSSRDRGFTTDTQYF; DNA: TGTGCCAGCAGCTCGAGGGACAGGGGATTTACCACAGATACGCAGTATTTT
J: TRBJ2-1; V: TRBV7-9; D: .; size: .; CDR3: CASSLVGGPRDEQFF; DNA: TGTGCCAGCAGCTTAGTCGGGGGGCCGCGAGATGAGCAGTTCTTC
J: TRBJ2-3; V: TRBV2; D: TRBD1; size: .; CDR3: CASSINGQGGTDTQYF; DNA: TGTGCCAGCAGTATTAACGGACAGGGTGGCACAGATACGCAGTATTTT
J: TRBJ2-2; V: TRBV1; D: .; size: .; CDR3: CTSSQWLANTGELFF; DNA: TGCACCAGCAGCCAGTGGCTAGCGAACACCGGGGAGCTGTTTTTT
J: TRBJ2-2; V: TRBV15; D: .; size: few; CDR3: CATSSKEVNTGELFF; DNA: TGTGCCACCAGCAGCAAGGAGGTCAACACCGGGGAGCTGTTTTTT
J: TRBJ2-1; V: TRBV5-6; D: .; size: once; CDR3: CASSLVAGYEQFF; DNA: TGTGCCAGCAGCTTAGTTGCGGGTTATGAGCAGTTCTTC
J: TRBJ1-6; V: TRBV21-1; D: .; size: .; CDR3: CASSKPHSPYRNSPLHF; DNA: TGTGCCAGCAGCAAACCCCACAGCCCCTATCGGAATTCACCCCTCCACTTT
J: TRBJ2-1; V: TRBV5-1; D: TRBD2; size: .; CDR3: CASSWGLAGGPYNEQFF; DNA: TGCGCCAGCAGCTGGGGACTAGCGGGGGGGCCCTACAATGAGCAGTTCTTC
J: TRBJ1-1; V: TRBV7-3; D: .; size: few; CDR3: CASSLSGASGAFF; DNA: TGTGCCAGCAGCTTAAGTGGTGCCTCAGGAGCTTTCTTT
J: TRBJ1-2; V: TRBV19; D: .; size: .; CDR3: CASSLSLTLGGGYTF; DNA: TGTGCCAGTAGTCTTTCCTTGACTCTCGGCGGGGGCTACACCTTC
J: TRBJ2-3; V: TRBV19; D: TRBD1; size: .; CDR3: CASSPGTGAYTDTQYF; DNA: TGTGCCAGTAGTCCCGGGACAGGGGCTTACACAGATACGCAGTATTTT
J: TRBJ1-2; V: TRBV5-8; D: .; size: .; CDR3: CASSLGRGNYGYTF; DNA: TGTGCCAGCAGCTTGGGACGGGGAAACTATGGCTACACCTTC
J: TRBJ1-2; V: TRBV7-2; D: .; size: .; CDR3: CASSFNRAPHGGYTF; DNA: TGTGCCAGCAGCTTTAACAGGGCTCCGCACGGGGGCTACACCTTC
J: TRBJ1-6; V: TRBV6-1; D: TRBD1; size: .; CDR3: CASRGTGEASPLHF; DNA: TGTGCCAGCAGAGGGACAGGGGAGGCTTCACCCCTCCACTTT
J: TRBJ2-1; V: TRBV5-4; D: .; size: .; CDR3: CASSLEPGESSYNEQFF; DNA: TGTGCCAGCAGCTTGGAACCCGGGGAGAGCTCCTACAATGAGCAGTTCTTC
J: TRBJ2-7; V: TRBV19; D: .; size: few; CDR3: CASSSVGGGSYEQYF; DNA: TGTGCCAGTAGTTCTGTAGGGGGGGGCTCCTACGAGCAGTACTTC
J: TRBJ1-6; V: TRBV4-1; D: TRBD1; size: few; CDR3: CASSQDSGTGRNSPLHF; DNA: TGCGCCAGCAGCCAAGACTCCGGGACAGGGAGGAATTCACCCCTCCACTTT
J: TRBJ2-2; V: TRBV5-1; D: TRBD2; size: .; CDR3: CASSSGGGTGELFF; DNA: TGCGCCAGCAGCTCCGGGGGGGGCACCGGGGAGCTGTTTTTT
J: TRBJ1-6; V: TRBV30; D: .; size: .; CDR3: CAWTPPGHDNSPLHF; DNA: TGTGCCTGGACCCCCCCGGGACACGATAATTCACCCCTCCACTTT
J: TRBJ2-7; V: TRBV7-9; D: .; size: .; CDR3: CASSSMTVIYEQYF; DNA: TGTGCCAGCAGCTCGATGACTGTCATCTACGAGCAGTACTTC
J: TRBJ2-5; V: TRBV15; D: TRBD2; size: few; CDR3: CATSRSGLAGAETQYF; DNA: TGTGCCACCAGCAGATCCGGACTAGCGGGGGCAGAGACCCAGTACTTC
J: TRBJ2-7; V: TRBV6-5; D: TRBD1; size: .; CDR3: CASRYGQGDYEQYF; DNA: TGTGCCAGCAGATATGGACAGGGGGACTACGAGCAGTACTTC